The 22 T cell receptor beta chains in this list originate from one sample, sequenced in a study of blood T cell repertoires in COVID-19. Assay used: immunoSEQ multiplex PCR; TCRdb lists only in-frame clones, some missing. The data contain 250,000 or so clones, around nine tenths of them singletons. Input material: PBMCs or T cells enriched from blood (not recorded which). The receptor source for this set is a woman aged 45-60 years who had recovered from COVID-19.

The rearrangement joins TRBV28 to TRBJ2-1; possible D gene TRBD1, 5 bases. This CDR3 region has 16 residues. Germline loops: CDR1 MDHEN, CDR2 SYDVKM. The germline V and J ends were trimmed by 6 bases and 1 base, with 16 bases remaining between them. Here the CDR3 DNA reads TGTGCCAGCAGCCCCCCCAGGGCCATTTCCTACAATGAGCAGTTCTTC. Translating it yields CASSPPRAISYNEQFF. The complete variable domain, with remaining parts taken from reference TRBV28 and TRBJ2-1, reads DVKVTQSSRYLVKRTGEKVFLECVQDMDHENMFWYRQDPGLGLRLIYFSYDVKMKEKGDIPEGYSVSREKKERFSLILESASTNQTSMYLCASSPPRAISYNEQFFGPGTRLTVL.

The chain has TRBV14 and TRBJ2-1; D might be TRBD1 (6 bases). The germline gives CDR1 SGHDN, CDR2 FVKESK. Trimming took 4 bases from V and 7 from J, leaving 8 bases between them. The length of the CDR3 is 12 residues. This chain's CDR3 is CASSPQGNEQFF. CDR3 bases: TGTGCCAGCAGCCCGCAGGGGAATGAGCAGTTCTTC.

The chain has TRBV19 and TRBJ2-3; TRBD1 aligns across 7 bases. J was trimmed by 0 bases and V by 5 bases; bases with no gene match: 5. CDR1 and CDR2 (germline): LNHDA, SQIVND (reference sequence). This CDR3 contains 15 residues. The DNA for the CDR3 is TGTGCCAGTAGTCCCGGACAGGCTAGCACAGATACGCAGTATTTT. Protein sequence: CASSPGQASTDTQYF.

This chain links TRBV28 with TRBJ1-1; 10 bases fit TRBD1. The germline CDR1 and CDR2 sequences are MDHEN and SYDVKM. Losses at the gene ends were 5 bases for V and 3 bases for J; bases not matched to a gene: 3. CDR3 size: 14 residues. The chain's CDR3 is CASSLTGGYTEAFF. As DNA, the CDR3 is TGTGCCAGCAGTCTGACAGGGGGCTACACTGAAGCTTTCTTT.

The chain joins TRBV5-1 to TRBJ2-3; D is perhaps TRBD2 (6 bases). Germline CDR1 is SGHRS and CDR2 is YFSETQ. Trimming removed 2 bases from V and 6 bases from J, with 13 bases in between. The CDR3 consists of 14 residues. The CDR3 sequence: CASSFGTGVDTQYF. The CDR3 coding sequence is TGCGCCAGCAGCTTCGGGACGGGAGTGGATACGCAGTATTTT.

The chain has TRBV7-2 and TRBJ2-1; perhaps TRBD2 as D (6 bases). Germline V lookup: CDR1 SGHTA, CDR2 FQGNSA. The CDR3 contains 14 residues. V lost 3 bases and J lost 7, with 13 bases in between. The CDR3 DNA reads TGTGCCAGCAGCTTGGGGGGAGTGGTGAATGAGCAGTTCTTC. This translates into CASSLGGVVNEQFF.

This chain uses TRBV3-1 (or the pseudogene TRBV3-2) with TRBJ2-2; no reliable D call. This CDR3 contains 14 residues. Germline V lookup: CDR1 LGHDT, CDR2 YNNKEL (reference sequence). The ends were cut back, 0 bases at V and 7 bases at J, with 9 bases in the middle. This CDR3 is CASSQEGASGELFF. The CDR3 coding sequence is TGTGCCAGCAGCCAAGAAGGAGCGAGCGGGGAGCTGTTTTTT.

The DNA of the CDR3 is TGTGCCACCGAATCGACCACCGGGGACAGGGACAATGAGCAGTTCTTC. It encodes CATESTTGDRDNEQFF. The chain links TRBV24-1 to TRBJ2-1; the match to TRBD1 covers 9 bases. CDR3 length: 16 amino acids. The junction had 13 bases not matched to a gene; V was cut back by 9 bases and J by 5 bases. From germline, CDR1 is KGHDR and CDR2 SFDVKD.

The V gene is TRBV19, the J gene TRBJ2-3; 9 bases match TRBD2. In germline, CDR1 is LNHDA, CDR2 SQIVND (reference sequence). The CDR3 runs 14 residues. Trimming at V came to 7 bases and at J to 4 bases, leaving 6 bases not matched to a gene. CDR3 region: CASKREAGADTQYF. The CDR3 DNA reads TGTGCCAGTAAGCGGGAGGCGGGGGCAGATACGCAGTATTTT.

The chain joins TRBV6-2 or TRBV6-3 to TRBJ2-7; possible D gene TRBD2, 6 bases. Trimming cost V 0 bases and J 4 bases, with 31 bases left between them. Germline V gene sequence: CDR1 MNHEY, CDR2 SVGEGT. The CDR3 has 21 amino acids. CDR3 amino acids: CASSYSRGMTRAPLQIYEQYF. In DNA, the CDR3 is TGTGCCAGCAGTTACTCGAGGGGTATGACTAGGGCGCCCCTCCAGATATACGAGCAGTACTTC.

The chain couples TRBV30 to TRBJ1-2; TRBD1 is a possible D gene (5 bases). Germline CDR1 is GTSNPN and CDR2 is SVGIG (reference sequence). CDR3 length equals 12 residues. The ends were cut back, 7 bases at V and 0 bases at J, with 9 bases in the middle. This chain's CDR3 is CASQEANYGYTF. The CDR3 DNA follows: TGTGCCTCACAGGAAGCTAACTATGGCTACACCTTC.

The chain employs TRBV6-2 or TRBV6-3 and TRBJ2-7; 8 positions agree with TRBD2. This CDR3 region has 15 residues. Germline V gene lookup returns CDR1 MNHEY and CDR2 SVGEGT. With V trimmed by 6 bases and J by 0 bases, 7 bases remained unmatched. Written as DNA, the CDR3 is TGTGCCAGCAGCACAACTAGCGGCAACTCCTACGAGCAGTACTTC. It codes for CASSTTSGNSYEQYF.

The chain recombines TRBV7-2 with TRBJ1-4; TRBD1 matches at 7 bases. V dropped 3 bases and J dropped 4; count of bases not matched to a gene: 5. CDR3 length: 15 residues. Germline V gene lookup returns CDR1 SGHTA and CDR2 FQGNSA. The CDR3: CASSLSGQNNEKLFF. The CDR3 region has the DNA TGTGCCAGCAGCTTGTCGGGACAGAATAATGAAAAACTGTTTTTT.

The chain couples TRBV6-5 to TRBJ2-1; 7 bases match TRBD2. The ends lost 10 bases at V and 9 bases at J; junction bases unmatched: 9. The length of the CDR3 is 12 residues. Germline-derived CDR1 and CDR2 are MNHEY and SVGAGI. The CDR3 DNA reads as TGTGCCACCAGGGCCGGGAGGCTTGAGCAGTTCTTC. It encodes CATRAGRLEQFF.

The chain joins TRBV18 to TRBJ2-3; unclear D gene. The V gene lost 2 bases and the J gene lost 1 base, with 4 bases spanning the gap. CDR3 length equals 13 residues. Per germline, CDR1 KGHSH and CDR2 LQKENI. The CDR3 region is CASSPGGTDTQYF. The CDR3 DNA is TGTGCCAGCTCACCAGGAGGCACAGATACGCAGTATTTT.

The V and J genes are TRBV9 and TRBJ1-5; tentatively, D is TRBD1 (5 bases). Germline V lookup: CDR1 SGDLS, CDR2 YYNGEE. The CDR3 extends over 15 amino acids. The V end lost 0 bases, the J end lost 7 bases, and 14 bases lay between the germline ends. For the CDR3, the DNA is TGTGCCAGCAGCGTAGGCGGGGACCTTACCCAGCCCCAGCATTTT. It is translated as CASSVGGDLTQPQHF.

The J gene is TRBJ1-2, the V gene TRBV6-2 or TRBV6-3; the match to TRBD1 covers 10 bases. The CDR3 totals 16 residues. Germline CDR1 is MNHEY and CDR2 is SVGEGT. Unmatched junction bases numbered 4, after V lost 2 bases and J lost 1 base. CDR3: CASSYTGQGNNYGYTF. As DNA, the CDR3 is TGTGCCAGCAGTTACACGGGACAGGGGAATAACTATGGCTACACCTTC.

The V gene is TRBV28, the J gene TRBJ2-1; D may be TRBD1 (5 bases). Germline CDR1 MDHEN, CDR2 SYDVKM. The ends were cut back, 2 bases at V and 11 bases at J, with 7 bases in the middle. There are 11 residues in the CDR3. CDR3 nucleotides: TGTGCCAGCAGTTTAGGGGCCCAGCAGTTCTTC. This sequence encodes CASSLGAQQFF.

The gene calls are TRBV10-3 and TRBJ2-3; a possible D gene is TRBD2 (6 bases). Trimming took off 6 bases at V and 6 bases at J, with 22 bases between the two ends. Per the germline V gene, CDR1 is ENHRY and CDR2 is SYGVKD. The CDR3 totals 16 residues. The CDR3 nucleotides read TGTGCCATCAGCCCGATTTCCGGGTCGGGAGCGGATACGCAGTATTTT. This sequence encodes CAISPISGSGADTQYF.

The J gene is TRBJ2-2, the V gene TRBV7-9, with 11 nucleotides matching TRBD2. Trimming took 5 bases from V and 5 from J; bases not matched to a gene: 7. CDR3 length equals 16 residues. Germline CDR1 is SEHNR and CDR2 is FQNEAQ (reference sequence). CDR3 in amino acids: CASSPPTSGKTGELFF. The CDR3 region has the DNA TGTGCCAGCAGCCCCCCGACTAGCGGGAAGACCGGGGAGCTGTTTTTT.

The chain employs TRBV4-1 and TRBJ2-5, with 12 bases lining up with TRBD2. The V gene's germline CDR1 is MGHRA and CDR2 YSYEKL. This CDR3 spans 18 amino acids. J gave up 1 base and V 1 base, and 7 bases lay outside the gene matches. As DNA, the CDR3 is TGCGCCAGCAGCCAAGGGCTAGCGGGAGGGCCCCTCCAAGAGACCCAGTACTTC. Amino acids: CASSQGLAGGPLQETQYF.

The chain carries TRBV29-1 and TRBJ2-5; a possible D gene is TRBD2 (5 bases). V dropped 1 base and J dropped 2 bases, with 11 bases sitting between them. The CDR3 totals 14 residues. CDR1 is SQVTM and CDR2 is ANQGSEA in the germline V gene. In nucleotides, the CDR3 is TGCAGCGTTGAAGGTTCGGGGAAACAAGAGACCCAGTACTTC. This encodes CSVEGSGKQETQYF.